Listed below are T cell receptor beta chains from one sample, sequenced in a study of CD8 T cells in ankylosing spondylitis. TCRdb itself ran the 5' RACE reads through MiXCR, one entry per CDR3 protein. This sample has more than 20,000 distinct CDR3 sequences; 13% occur once, and the top ten carry 30% to 45%. Sequencing was done on a sample of blood. The receptor set was obtained from a male donor with ankylosing spondylitis or in good health (not recorded which). Both conserved end residues are part of each CDR3. A D gene is named only where the DNA matches it firmly. Some rows mark clone size as missing; the rest say once, few, many or name a class of expanded clone.

CDR3aa: CASSQWASDTQYF
CDR3nt: TGCGCCAGCAGCCAATGGGCGTCAGATACGCAGTATTTT
d_gene: NA
v_gene: TRBV4-3
j_gene: TRBJ2-3
len: 13
abundance: many

CDR3aa: CASSVDQETQYF
CDR3nt: TGCGCCAGCAGCGTAGACCAAGAGACCCAGTACTTC
d_gene: NA
v_gene: TRBV5-1
j_gene: TRBJ2-5
len: 12
abundance: many

CDR3aa: CASSSVAGGSTDTQYF
CDR3nt: TGTGCCAGCAGCTCTGTAGCGGGGGGGAGCACAGATACGCAGTATTTT
d_gene: TRBD2
v_gene: TRBV7-2
j_gene: TRBJ2-3
len: 16
abundance: NA

CDR3aa: CATSRGRFGETQYF
CDR3nt: TGTGCCACCAGCAGAGGGAGGTTCGGGGAGACCCAGTACTTC
d_gene: NA
v_gene: TRBV15
j_gene: TRBJ2-5
len: 14
abundance: NA

CDR3aa: CASSFQLAGHAGELFF
CDR3nt: TGTGCCAGCAGTTTCCAACTAGCGGGGCACGCCGGGGAGCTGTTTTTT
d_gene: TRBD2
v_gene: TRBV12-3/TRBV12-4
j_gene: TRBJ2-2
len: 16
abundance: few

CDR3aa: CASSRLAVSNTGEPFF
CDR3nt: TGTGCCAGCAGTCGACTAGCGGTTTCGAACACCGGGGAGCCGTTTTTT
d_gene: TRBD2
v_gene: TRBV27
j_gene: TRBJ2-2
len: 16
abundance: NA

CDR3aa: CASSQDRPSRDTQYF
CDR3nt: TGCGCCAGCAGCCAAGATAGGCCCTCGCGGGATACGCAGTATTTT
d_gene: NA
v_gene: TRBV4-3
j_gene: TRBJ2-3
len: 15
abundance: NA

CDR3aa: CATSDGRTDTQYF
CDR3nt: TGTGCCACCAGTGACGGGAGGACAGATACGCAGTATTTT
d_gene: TRBD2
v_gene: TRBV24-1
j_gene: TRBJ2-3
len: 13
abundance: NA

CDR3aa: CASSYDREVPYNEQFF
CDR3nt: TGTGCCAGCAGTTACGATCGGGAGGTCCCCTACAATGAGCAGTTCTTC
d_gene: TRBD2
v_gene: TRBV6-2/TRBV6-3
j_gene: TRBJ2-1
len: 16
abundance: NA

CDR3aa: CSAREGAPLIFNEKLFF
CDR3nt: TGCAGTGCTAGAGAAGGGGCCCCCCTCATTTTTAATGAAAAACTGTTTTTT
d_gene: NA
v_gene: TRBV20-1
j_gene: TRBJ1-4
len: 17
abundance: few

CDR3aa: CASSETRIPLHF
CDR3nt: TGTGCCAGCAGCGAGACAAGGATACCCCTCCACTTT
d_gene: NA
v_gene: TRBV12-3/TRBV12-4
j_gene: TRBJ1-6
len: 12
abundance: many

CDR3aa: CASHRDRGLVTQYF
CDR3nt: TGTGCCAGTCACCGGGACAGGGGATTAGTTACGCAGTATTTT
d_gene: TRBD1
v_gene: TRBV28
j_gene: TRBJ2-3
len: 14
abundance: NA

CDR3aa: CASSPSTGLSQETQYF
CDR3nt: TGTGCCAGCAGTCCCTCGACAGGGCTTTCACAAGAGACCCAGTACTTC
d_gene: TRBD1
v_gene: TRBV25-1
j_gene: TRBJ2-5
len: 16
abundance: many

CDR3aa: CSVEEGFVMADTQYF
CDR3nt: TGCAGCGTTGAAGAGGGTTTTGTGATGGCAGATACGCAGTATTTT
d_gene: NA
v_gene: TRBV29-1
j_gene: TRBJ2-3
len: 15
abundance: many

CDR3aa: CASSQQGNSGNTIYF
CDR3nt: TGCGCCAGCAGCCAACAGGGGAACTCTGGAAACACCATATATTTT
d_gene: TRBD1
v_gene: TRBV5-1
j_gene: TRBJ1-3
len: 15
abundance: many

CDR3aa: CASSQDSSTGMDEQFF
CDR3nt: TGTGCCAGCAGTCAAGATAGTAGCACGGGAATGGATGAGCAGTTCTTC
d_gene: NA
v_gene: TRBV28
j_gene: TRBJ2-1
len: 16
abundance: NA

CDR3aa: CSARTGETQYF
CDR3nt: TGCAGTGCTCGGACCGGAGAGACCCAGTACTTC
d_gene: NA
v_gene: TRBV20-1
j_gene: TRBJ2-5
len: 11
abundance: many

CDR3aa: CSALDRGNQPQHF
CDR3nt: TGCAGTGCTTTAGACAGGGGTAATCAGCCCCAGCATTTT
d_gene: TRBD1
v_gene: TRBV20-1
j_gene: TRBJ1-5
len: 13
abundance: many

CDR3aa: CASSLEATRFHTEAFF
CDR3nt: TGTGCCAGCAGCTTAGAGGCCACGCGTTTTCACACTGAAGCTTTCTTT
d_gene: NA
v_gene: TRBV7-2
j_gene: TRBJ1-1
len: 16
abundance: many

CDR3aa: CASSSPGTGSFGNQPQHF
CDR3nt: TGTGCCAGCAGTTCCCCCGGGACAGGGAGTTTCGGCAATCAGCCCCAGCATTTT
d_gene: TRBD1
v_gene: TRBV28
j_gene: TRBJ1-5
len: 18
abundance: few

CDR3aa: CSARLLAGVGGELFF
CDR3nt: TGCAGTGCTAGGCTCCTAGCGGGAGTTGGCGGGGAGCTGTTTTTT
d_gene: TRBD2
v_gene: TRBV20-1
j_gene: TRBJ2-2
len: 15
abundance: few

CDR3aa: CASSSGGTDTQYF
CDR3nt: TGTGCCAGCAGTTCCGGGGGCACAGATACGCAGTATTTT
d_gene: NA
v_gene: TRBV6-2/TRBV6-3
j_gene: TRBJ2-3
len: 13
abundance: many

CDR3aa: CAIRPRDTSTDTQYF
CDR3nt: TGTGCCATCAGACCCCGGGACACAAGCACAGATACGCAGTATTTT
d_gene: NA
v_gene: TRBV10-3
j_gene: TRBJ2-3
len: 15
abundance: once

CDR3aa: CSVSSTDTQYF
CDR3nt: TGCAGCGTCAGCAGCACAGATACGCAGTATTTT
d_gene: NA
v_gene: TRBV29-1
j_gene: TRBJ2-3
len: 11
abundance: many

CDR3aa: CASSLNRFQETQYF
CDR3nt: TGCGCCAGCAGCCTTAACAGATTCCAAGAGACCCAGTACTTC
d_gene: NA
v_gene: TRBV4-3
j_gene: TRBJ2-5
len: 14
abundance: many

CDR3aa: CASSLEGDTQYF
CDR3nt: TGTGCCAGCAGTTTGGAAGGGGATACGCAGTATTTT
d_gene: NA
v_gene: TRBV28
j_gene: TRBJ2-3
len: 12
abundance: NA

CDR3aa: CASSQGRGVTEAFF
CDR3nt: TGTGCCAGCAGCCAAGGTCGGGGGGTCACTGAAGCTTTCTTT
d_gene: NA
v_gene: TRBV3-1
j_gene: TRBJ1-1
len: 14
abundance: many

CDR3aa: CASNRDRAGELFF
CDR3nt: TGTGCCAGCAACCGAGACAGGGCCGGGGAGCTGTTTTTT
d_gene: TRBD1
v_gene: TRBV6-5
j_gene: TRBJ2-2
len: 13
abundance: few

CDR3aa: CASSPQGLTGELFF
CDR3nt: TGTGCCAGCAGTCCCCAGGGTCTCACCGGGGAGCTGTTTTTT
d_gene: NA
v_gene: TRBV6-1
j_gene: TRBJ2-2
len: 14
abundance: many

CDR3aa: CASSLRGSETQYF
CDR3nt: TGTGCCAGCAGCTTAAGGGGATCGGAGACCCAGTACTTC
d_gene: NA
v_gene: TRBV7-3
j_gene: TRBJ2-5
len: 13
abundance: few

CDR3aa: CASSSVSGAWEQYF
CDR3nt: TGTGCCAGCAGTTCCGTGAGCGGGGCATGGGAGCAGTACTTC
d_gene: TRBD2
v_gene: TRBV27
j_gene: TRBJ2-7
len: 14
abundance: many

CDR3aa: CASSQQREQYF
CDR3nt: TGTGCCAGCAGTCAGCAGCGGGAGCAGTACTTC
d_gene: NA
v_gene: TRBV7-2
j_gene: TRBJ2-7
len: 11
abundance: many

CDR3aa: CASSNRNEQFF
CDR3nt: TGCGCCAGCAGCAACCGTAATGAGCAGTTCTTC
d_gene: NA
v_gene: TRBV5-1
j_gene: TRBJ2-1
len: 11
abundance: NA

CDR3aa: CASWRPPQETQYF
CDR3nt: TGTGCCAGCTGGAGGCCCCCACAAGAGACCCAGTACTTC
d_gene: NA
v_gene: TRBV7-9
j_gene: TRBJ2-5
len: 13
abundance: few

CDR3aa: CASSSSGGSGELFF
CDR3nt: TGTGCCAGCAGTTCCTCCGGGGGCTCCGGGGAGCTGTTTTTT
d_gene: NA
v_gene: TRBV6-2/TRBV6-3
j_gene: TRBJ2-2
len: 14
abundance: NA

CDR3aa: CASSATTGTGLRKLFF
CDR3nt: TGTGCCAGCAGTGCCACAACCGGGACAGGGTTACGAAAACTGTTTTTT
d_gene: TRBD1
v_gene: TRBV27
j_gene: TRBJ1-4
len: 16
abundance: many

CDR3aa: CSARDLQTAGGNTIYF
CDR3nt: TGCAGTGCTAGAGATCTACAGACAGCAGGTGGAAACACCATATATTTT
d_gene: NA
v_gene: TRBV20-1
j_gene: TRBJ1-3
len: 16
abundance: few

CDR3aa: CASSLRGAPNTGELFF
CDR3nt: TGTGCCAGCAGCTTACGCGGGGCGCCGAACACCGGGGAGCTGTTTTTT
d_gene: NA
v_gene: TRBV11-2
j_gene: TRBJ2-2
len: 16
abundance: NA

CDR3aa: CASSQNLGVEGQPQHF
CDR3nt: TGTGCCAGCAGCCAAAACTTGGGGGTTGAAGGTCAGCCCCAGCATTTT
d_gene: NA
v_gene: TRBV3-1
j_gene: TRBJ1-5
len: 16
abundance: NA

CDR3aa: CSASSPSDTQYF
CDR3nt: TGCAGTGCTAGCTCCCCTTCGGATACGCAGTATTTT
d_gene: NA
v_gene: TRBV20-1
j_gene: TRBJ2-3
len: 12
abundance: many